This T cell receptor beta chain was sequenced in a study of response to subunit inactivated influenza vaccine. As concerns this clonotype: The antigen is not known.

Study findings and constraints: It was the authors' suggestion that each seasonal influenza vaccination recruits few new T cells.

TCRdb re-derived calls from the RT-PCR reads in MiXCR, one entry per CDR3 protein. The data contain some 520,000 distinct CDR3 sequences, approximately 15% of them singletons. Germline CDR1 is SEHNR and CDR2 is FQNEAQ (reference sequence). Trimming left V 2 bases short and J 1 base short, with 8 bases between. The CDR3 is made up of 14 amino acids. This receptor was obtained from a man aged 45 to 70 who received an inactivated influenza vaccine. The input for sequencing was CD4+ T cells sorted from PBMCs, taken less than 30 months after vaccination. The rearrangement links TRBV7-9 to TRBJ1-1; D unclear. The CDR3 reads CASSLWVENTEAFF. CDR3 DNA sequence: TGTGCCAGCAGCTTATGGGTGGAGAACACTGAAGCTTTCTTT. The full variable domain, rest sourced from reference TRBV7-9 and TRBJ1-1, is DTGVSQNPRHKITKRGQNVTFRCDPISEHNRLYWYRQTLGQGPEFLTYFQNEAQLEKSRLLSDRFSAERPKGSFSTLEIQRTEQGDSAMYLCASSLWVENTEAFFGQGTRLTVV.